This T cell receptor beta chain stems from a study of T cell clones after liver transplantation. Study observations and caveats: In most of the 8 subjects, circulating graft-donor-reactive CD4 TCRbeta sequences fell significantly after transplant.

Germline CDR1 reads SGHVS; CDR2 reads FQNEAQ. This CDR3 is 18 amino acids long. The ends lost 2 bases at V and 1 base at J; junction bases unmatched: 12. Turning to this clone: The antigen remains unidentified.

Data came from immunoSEQ multiplex PCR; TCRdb stores just in-frame clones and leaves some out. Of 68,000 or so clones in the sample, 75% to 85% were seen once. The sequenced sample was CD4+ T cells from blood, obtained before liver transplant. The TCR was taken from a human donor who received a liver transplant. This chain connects TRBV7-8 to TRBJ1-1, with 8 positions matching TRBD1. The CDR3, as DNA: TGTGCCAGCAGCTTAAGGCGGTTGGCAGGGGGCAGGAACACTGAAGCTTTCTTT. Its protein is CASSLRRLAGGRNTEAFF.